Shown below are 5 T cell receptor beta chains from a single sample sequenced in a study of T cell changes during pregnancy in multiple sclerosis. The protocol was immunoSEQ multiplex PCR, while the TCRdb copy is restricted to in-frame clones and leaves out a portion. The table includes 72,000 or so clones, approximately 93% detected once. This material consisted of peripheral blood, taken in the second trimester of pregnancy. Receptors were obtained from a female donor with multiple sclerosis, enrolled in a pregnancy study.

The chain employs TRBV18 and TRBJ1-1; 7 nucleotides match TRBD1. With 8 bases clipped from V and 2 bases from J, the junction kept 11 bases outside the gene matches. The germline V gene encodes CDR1 KGHSH and CDR2 LQKENI. The CDR3 is made up of 15 amino acids. The CDR3 DNA is TGTGCCAGCGCCCCAGGCACAGGGGAAAACACTGAAGCTTTCTTT. It is translated as CASAPGTGENTEAFF.

J is TRBJ2-6 and V is TRBV6-1; D call uncertain. Germline loops: CDR1 MNHNS, CDR2 SASEGT. V was trimmed by 8 bases and J by 0 bases, leaving 8 bases between them. This CDR3 is 14 amino acids long. CDR3 amino acids: CASARLSGANVLTF. In DNA, the CDR3 is TGTGCCAGCGCACGACTCTCTGGGGCCAACGTCCTGACTTTC.

This chain uses TRBV7-9 with TRBJ2-3; a possible D gene is TRBD1 (6 bases). Deletions cut 5 bases from V and 7 bases from J, with 16 bases between. The germline gives CDR1 SEHNR, CDR2 FQNEAQ (reference sequence). The CDR3 runs 14 residues. CDR3 in amino acids: CASSRDTRGNTQYF. The CDR3 nucleotides are TGTGCCAGCAGCCGGGACACCCGAGGGAATACGCAGTATTTT. The full variable domain, with the rest looked up from reference TRBV7-9 and TRBJ2-3, is DTGVSQNPRHKITKRGQNVTFRCDPISEHNRLYWYRQTLGQGPEFLTYFQNEAQLEKSRLLSDRFSAERPKGSFSTLEIQRTEQGDSAMYLCASSRDTRGNTQYFGPGTRLTVL.

The gene calls are TRBV10-3 and TRBJ2-2; perhaps TRBD1 as D (6 bases). Germline V gene lookup returns CDR1 ENHRY and CDR2 SYGVKD. The CDR3 runs to 15 residues. Between the trimmed V and J ends, which lost 6 bases and 3 bases, there was a span of 14 bases. CDR3 DNA sequence: TGTGCCATCAGCGTCCAGGGGCTCTACACCGGGGAGCTGTTTTTT. This sequence encodes CAISVQGLYTGELFF.

The CDR3 region has the DNA TGTGCCAGCAGCTTGATAAATTCACCCCTCCACTTT. Residues: CASSLINSPLHF. This chain links TRBV5-6 with TRBJ1-6; no clear D. The germline V gene has CDR1 SGHDT and CDR2 YYEEEE. The CDR3 extends over 12 amino acids. The V and J ends lost 1 base and 7 bases respectively, with 3 bases between them.